This T cell receptor beta chain was obtained from a study of Graves' ophthalmopathy and Graves' hyperthyroidism. The V end was cut by 5 bases, the J end by 8 bases, with 15 bases between. Germline CDR1 MNHNS, CDR2 SASEGT. The CDR3 runs 13 residues. RNA transcripts were the template, and TCR beta CDR3 regions were amplified from them. Second-round multiplex PCR followed a first-round RT-PCR using HTBI primers. TCRdb analysed the multiplex PCR reads with MiXCR anew, one entry per CDR3 protein. The table includes some 150,000 distinct CDR3 sequences, 39% detected once. This rearrangement joins TRBV6-1 to TRBJ1-1; D is possibly TRBD1 (6 bases). Material for sequencing was peripheral blood. This clonotype was sampled from a man aged 25 to 40 with Graves' ophthalmopathy. The CDR3 spells CASSPTGYNEAFF. CDR3 nucleotides: TGTGCCAGCAGTCCTACAGGGTACAACGAAGCTTTCTTT.